This entry concerns a single T cell receptor (beta chain). Its antigen is not identified. TCRdb's table, derived via immunoSEQ multiplex PCR, lists solely in-frame clones and lacks some. The repertoire holds 35,000 to 50,000 clones, 92% seen once, with 5.5% to 6.5% in the top ten. The data were taken from a study of cytomegalovirus exposure and HLA in healthy donors. V trimming: 4 bases; J trimming: 2 bases; junction bases outside the gene matches: 4. The CDR3 length is 15 residues. Germline assignment: CDR1 SGDLS and CDR2 YYNGEE. General study findings and limits: The study designated over 150 TCR beta chains cytomegalovirus-associated.

The specimen sequenced was PBMCs. The origin of this receptor is a young man in good health and CMV-seronegative. This chain joins TRBV9 and TRBJ2-1; 9 bases match TRBD2. The CDR3 loop reads CASSPVAGAYNEQFF. DNA of the CDR3: TGTGCCAGCAGCCCCGTAGCGGGGGCCTACAATGAGCAGTTCTTC.